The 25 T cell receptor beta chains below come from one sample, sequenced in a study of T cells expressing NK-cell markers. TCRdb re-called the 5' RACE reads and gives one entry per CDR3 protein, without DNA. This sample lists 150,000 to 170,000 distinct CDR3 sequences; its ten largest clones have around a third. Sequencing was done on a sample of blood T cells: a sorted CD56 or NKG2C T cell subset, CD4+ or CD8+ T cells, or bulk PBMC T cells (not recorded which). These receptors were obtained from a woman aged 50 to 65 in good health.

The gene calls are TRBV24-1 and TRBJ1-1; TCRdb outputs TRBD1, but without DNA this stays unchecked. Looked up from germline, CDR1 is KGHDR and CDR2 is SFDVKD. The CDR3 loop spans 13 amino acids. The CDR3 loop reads CATRQGEGTEAFF.

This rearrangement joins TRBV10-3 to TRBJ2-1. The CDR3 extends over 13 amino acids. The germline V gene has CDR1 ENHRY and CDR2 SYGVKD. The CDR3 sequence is CAISEPPDNEQFF.

CDR3 sequence reads: CASSQEGENAYNEQFF. The chain joins TRBV4-1 to TRBJ2-1. Germline CDR1 and CDR2: MGHRA and YSYEKL. The CDR3 contains 16 residues.

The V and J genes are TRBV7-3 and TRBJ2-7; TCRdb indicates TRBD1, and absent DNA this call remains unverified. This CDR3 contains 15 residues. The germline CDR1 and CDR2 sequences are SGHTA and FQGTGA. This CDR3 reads CASSPRQGGLHEQYF.

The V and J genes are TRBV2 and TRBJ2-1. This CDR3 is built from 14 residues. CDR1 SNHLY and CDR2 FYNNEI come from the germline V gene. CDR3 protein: CASSEAGRNNEQFF.

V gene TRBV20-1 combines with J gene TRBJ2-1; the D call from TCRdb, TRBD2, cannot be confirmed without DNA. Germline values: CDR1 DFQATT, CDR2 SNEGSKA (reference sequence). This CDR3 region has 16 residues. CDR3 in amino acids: CSAPHPTSGIRNEQFF.

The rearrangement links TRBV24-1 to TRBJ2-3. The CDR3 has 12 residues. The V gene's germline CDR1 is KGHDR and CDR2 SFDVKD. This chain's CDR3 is CATSVGEDTQYF.

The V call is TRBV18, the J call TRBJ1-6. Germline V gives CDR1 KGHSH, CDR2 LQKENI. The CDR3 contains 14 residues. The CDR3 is CASSPLGIDSPLHF.

The CDR3 spells CASSEAGTGGPNTEAFF. This sequence joins TRBV7-9 and TRBJ1-1; with no DNA, the TCRdb D assignment of TRBD1 cannot be verified. Germline assignment: CDR1 SEHNR and CDR2 FQNEAQ (reference sequence). The CDR3 covers 17 residues.

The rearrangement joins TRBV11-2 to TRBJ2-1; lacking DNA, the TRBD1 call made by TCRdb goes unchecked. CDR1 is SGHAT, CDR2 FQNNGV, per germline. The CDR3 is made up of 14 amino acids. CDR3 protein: CASSPTGTNNEQFF.

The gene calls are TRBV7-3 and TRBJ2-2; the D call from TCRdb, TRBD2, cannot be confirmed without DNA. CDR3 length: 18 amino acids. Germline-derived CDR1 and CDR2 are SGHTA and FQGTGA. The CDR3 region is CASSQLAGGPRYTGELFF. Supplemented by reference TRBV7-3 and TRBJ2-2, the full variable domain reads GAGVSQTPSNKVTEKGKYVELRCDPISGHTALYWYRQSLGQGPEFLIYFQGTGAADDSGLPNDRFFAVRPEGSVSTLKIQRTERGDSAVYLCASSQLAGGPRYTGELFFGEGSRLTVL.

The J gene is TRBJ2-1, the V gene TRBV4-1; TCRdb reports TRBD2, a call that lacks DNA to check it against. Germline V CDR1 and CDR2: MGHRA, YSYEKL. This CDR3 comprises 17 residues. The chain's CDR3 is CASSQVLGEGSYNEQFF.

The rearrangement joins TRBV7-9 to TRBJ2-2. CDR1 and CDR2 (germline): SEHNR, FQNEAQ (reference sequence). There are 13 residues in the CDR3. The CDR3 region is CAIPDPGEGELFF.

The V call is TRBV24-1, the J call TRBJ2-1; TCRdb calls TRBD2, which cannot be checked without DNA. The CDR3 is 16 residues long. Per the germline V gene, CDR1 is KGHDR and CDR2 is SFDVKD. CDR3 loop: CATSDLHPARDNEQFF.

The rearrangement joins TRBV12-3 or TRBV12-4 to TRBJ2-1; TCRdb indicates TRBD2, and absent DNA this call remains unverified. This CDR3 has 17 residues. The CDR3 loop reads CASSLTAGGQRDNEQFF.

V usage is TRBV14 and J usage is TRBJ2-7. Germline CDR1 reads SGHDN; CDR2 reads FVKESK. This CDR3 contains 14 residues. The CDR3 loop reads CASSQGLHGYEQYF.

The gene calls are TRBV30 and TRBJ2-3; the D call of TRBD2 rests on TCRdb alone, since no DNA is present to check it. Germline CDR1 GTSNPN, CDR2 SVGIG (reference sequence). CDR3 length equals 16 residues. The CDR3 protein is CAWSRGLTSDTDTQYF.

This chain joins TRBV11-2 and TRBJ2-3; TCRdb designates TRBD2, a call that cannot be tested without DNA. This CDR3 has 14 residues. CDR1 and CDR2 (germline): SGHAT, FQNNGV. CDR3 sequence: CASSPAGGKDTQYF. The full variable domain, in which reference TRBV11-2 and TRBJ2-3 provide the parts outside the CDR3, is EAGVAQSPRYKIIEKRQSVAFWCNPISGHATLYWYQQILGQGPKLLIQFQNNGVVDDSQLPKDRFSAERLKGVDSTLKIQPAKLEDSAVYLCASSPAGGKDTQYFGPGTRLTVL.

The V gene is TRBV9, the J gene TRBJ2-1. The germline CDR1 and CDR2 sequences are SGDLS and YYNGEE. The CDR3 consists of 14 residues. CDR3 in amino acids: CASRGGRSYNEQFF.

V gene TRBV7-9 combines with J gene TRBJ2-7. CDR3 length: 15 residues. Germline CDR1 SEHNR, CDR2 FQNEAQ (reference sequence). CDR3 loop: CASSLDQGEVYEQYF.

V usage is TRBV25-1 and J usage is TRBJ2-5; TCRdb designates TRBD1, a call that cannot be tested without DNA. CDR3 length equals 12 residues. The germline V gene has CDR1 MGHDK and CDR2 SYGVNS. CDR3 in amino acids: CASGGEQETQYF.

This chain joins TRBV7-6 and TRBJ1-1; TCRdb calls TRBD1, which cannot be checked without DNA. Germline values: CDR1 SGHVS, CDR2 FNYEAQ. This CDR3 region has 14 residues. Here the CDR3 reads CASSLESGQDEAFF.

The CDR3 is CASSSTQGDAEQFF. This chain connects TRBV5-1 to TRBJ2-1; without DNA, the TCRdb call of TRBD1 cannot be checked. The V gene's germline CDR1 is SGHRS and CDR2 YFSETQ. CDR3 size: 14 residues.

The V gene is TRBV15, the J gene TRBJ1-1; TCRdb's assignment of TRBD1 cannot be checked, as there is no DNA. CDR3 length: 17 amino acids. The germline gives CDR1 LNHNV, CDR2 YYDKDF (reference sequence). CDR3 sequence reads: CATSKGRQGGRNTEAFF.

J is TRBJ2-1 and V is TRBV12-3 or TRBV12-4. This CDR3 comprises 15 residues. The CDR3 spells CASSLERGSYNEQFF.